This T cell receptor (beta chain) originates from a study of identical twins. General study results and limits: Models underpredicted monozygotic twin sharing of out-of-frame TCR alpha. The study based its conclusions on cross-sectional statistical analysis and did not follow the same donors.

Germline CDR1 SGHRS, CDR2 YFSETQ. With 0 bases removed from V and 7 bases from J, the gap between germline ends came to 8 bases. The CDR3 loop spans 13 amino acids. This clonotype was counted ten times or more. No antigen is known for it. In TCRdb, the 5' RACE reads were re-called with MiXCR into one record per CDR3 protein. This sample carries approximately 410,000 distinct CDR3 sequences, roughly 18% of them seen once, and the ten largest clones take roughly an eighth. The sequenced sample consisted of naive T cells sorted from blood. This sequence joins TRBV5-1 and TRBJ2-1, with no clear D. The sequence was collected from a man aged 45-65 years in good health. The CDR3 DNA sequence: TGCGCCAGCAGCTTGGCCGAAAGAAATGAGCAGTTCTTC. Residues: CASSLAERNEQFF. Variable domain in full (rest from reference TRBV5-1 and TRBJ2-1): KAGVTQTPRYLIKTRGQQVTLSCSPISGHRSVSWYQQTPGQGLQFLFEYFSETQRNKGNFPGRFSGRQFSNSRSEMNVSTLELGDSALYLCASSLAERNEQFFGPGTRLTVL.